This TCR beta chain was found in a study of monozygotic twins with inflammatory bowel disease. CDR1 MNHNS and CDR2 SASEGT come from the germline V gene. This CDR3 contains 15 residues. TCRdb reprocessed the 5' RACE reads; each CDR3 protein has one entry and no DNA is given. The record lists hundreds of thousands of distinct CDR3 sequences, of which the ten most abundant hold 5.6%. Input material: blood. The receptor's source is a human donor with ulcerative colitis or Crohn's disease, or a healthy co-twin of an affected twin (not recorded which). The chain has TRBV6-1 and TRBJ2-7; TCRdb returns TRBD1, unconfirmable since there is no DNA. The CDR3 sequence: CASSPKGQAYYEQYF.